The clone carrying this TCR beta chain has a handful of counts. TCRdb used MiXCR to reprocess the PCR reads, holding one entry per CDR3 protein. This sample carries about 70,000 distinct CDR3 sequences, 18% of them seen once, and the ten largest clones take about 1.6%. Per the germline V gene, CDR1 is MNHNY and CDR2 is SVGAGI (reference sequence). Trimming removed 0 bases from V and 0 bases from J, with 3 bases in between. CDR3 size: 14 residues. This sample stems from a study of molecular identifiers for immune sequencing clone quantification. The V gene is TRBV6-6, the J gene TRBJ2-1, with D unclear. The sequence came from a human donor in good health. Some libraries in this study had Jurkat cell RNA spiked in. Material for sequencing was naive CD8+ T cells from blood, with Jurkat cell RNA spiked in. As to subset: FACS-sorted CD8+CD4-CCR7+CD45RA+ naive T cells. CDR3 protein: CASSYSISYNEQFF. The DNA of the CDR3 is TGTGCCAGCAGTTACTCGATCTCCTACAATGAGCAGTTCTTC.